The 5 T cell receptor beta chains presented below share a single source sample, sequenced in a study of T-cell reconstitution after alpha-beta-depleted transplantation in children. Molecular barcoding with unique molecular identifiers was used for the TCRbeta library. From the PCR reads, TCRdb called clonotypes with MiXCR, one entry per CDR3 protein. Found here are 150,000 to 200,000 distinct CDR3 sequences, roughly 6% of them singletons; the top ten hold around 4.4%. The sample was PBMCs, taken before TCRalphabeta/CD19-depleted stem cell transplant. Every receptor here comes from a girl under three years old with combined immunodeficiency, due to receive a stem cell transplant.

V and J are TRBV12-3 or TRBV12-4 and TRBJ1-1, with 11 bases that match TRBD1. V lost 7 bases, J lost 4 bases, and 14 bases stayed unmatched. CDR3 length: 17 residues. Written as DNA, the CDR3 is TGTGCCAGCATGAGTCCGGGACAGGGGGACTTACGCACTGAAGCTTTCTTT. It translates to CASMSPGQGDLRTEAFF.

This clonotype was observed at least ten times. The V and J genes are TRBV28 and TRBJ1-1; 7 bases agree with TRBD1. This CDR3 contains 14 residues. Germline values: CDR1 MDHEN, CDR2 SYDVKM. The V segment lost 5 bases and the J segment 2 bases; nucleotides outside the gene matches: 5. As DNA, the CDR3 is TGTGCCAGCAGTCCCCAGGGGGAAAACACTGAAGCTTTCTTT. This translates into CASSPQGENTEAFF.

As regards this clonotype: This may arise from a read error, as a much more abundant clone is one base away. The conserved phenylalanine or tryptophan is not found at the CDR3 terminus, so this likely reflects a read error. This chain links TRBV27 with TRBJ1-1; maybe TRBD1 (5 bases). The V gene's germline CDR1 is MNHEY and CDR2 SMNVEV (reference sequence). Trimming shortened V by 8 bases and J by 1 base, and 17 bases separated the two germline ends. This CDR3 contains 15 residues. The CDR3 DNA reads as TGTGCCAGCGAGGGACTCCGGGGGTCGAACACTGAAGCTTTCTGT. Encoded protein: CASEGLRGSNTEAFC.

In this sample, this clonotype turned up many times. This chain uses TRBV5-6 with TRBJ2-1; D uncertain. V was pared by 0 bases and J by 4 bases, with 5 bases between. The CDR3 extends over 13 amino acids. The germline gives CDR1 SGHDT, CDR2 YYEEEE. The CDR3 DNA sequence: TGTGCCAGCAGCTTGGAATGGTACAATGAGCAGTTCTTC. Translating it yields CASSLEWYNEQFF.

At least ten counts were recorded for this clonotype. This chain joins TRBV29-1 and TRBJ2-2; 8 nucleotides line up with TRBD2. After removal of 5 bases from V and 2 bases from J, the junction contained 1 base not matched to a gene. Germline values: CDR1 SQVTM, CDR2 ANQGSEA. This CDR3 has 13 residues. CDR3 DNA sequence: TGCAGCGTTAGCGGGGGAAACACCGGGGAGCTGTTTTTT. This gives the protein CSVSGGNTGELFF.